This T cell receptor (beta chain) was identified during a study of early stage breast cancer tumors. Study background: The ER+/PR+/HER2- tumors included 7 to 9 ductal and a handful of lobular carcinomas.

Per the germline V gene, CDR1 is LNHDA and CDR2 is SQIVND (reference sequence). V was pared by 7 bases and J by 6 bases, with 6 bases between. The CDR3 runs 11 residues. About 20-55 mg of tumor tissue was diced per sample. Remarks on this clone: Its antigen is as yet unknown.

Libraries were prepared by immunoSEQ multiplex PCR; TCRdb keeps only in-frame clonotypes and omits some of them. The profile shows some 24,000 clones, around 70% of them singletons. Whole-study results and caveats: In about 85% of the 16 patients, blood comparison separated tumor from normal breast. Bulk DNA sequencing of unsorted cells missed chain pairing and markers.

The receptor comes from a person in their 60s with breast cancer. The sample comprised breast tumor tissue. This chain joins TRBV19 and TRBJ2-2; D is unresolved. The CDR3 DNA sequence: TGTGCCAGTACAGATGCCGGGGAGCTGTTTTTT. Translation gives CASTDAGELFF.